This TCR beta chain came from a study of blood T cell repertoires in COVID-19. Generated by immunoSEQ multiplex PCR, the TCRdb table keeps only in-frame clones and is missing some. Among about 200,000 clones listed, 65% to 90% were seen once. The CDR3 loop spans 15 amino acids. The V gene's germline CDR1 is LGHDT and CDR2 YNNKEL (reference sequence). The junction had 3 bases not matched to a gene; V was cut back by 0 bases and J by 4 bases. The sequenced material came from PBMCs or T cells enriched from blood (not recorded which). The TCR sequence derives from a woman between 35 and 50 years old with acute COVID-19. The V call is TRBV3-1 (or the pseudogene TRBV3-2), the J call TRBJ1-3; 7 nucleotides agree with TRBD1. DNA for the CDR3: TGTGCCAGCAGCCAAGAGGCAGGGGGAGGAAACACCATATATTTT. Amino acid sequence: CASSQEAGGGNTIYF.